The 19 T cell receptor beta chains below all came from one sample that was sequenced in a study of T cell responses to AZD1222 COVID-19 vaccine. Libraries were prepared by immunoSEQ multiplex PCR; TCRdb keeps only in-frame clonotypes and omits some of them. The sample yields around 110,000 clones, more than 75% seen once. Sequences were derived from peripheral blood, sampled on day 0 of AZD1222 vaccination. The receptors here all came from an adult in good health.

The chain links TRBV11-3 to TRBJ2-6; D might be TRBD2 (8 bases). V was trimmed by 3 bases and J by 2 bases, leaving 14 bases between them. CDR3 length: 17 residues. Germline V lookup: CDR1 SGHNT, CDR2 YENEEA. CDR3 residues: CASSFLAGTAGANVLTF. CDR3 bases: TGTGCCAGCAGCTTCTTAGCGGGGACAGCTGGGGCCAACGTCCTGACTTTC.

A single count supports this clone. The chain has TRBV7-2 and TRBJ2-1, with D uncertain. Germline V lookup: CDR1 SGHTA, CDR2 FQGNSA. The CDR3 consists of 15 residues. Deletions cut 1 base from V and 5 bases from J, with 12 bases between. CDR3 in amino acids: CASSLVWAYDNEQFF. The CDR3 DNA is TGTGCCAGCAGCTTAGTGTGGGCTTATGACAATGAGCAGTTCTTC.

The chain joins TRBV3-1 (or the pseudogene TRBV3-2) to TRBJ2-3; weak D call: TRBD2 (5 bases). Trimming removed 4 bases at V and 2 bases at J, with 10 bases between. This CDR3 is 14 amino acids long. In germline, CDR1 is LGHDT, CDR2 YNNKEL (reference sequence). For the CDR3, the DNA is TGTGCCAGCAGCCGGGAGCGGTCCACAGATACGCAGTATTTT. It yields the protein CASSRERSTDTQYF.

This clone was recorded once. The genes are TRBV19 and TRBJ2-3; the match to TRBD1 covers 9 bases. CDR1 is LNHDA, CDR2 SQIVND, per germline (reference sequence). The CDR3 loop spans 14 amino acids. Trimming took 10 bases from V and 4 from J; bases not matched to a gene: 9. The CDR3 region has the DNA TGTGCCACGAAAGCTCACAGGGGGCCAGATACGCAGTATTTT. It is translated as CATKAHRGPDTQYF. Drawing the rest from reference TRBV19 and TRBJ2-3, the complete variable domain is DGGITQSPKYLFRKEGQNVTLSCEQNLNHDAMYWYRQDPGQGLRLIYYSQIVNDFQKGDIAEGYSVSREKKESFPLTVTSAQKNPTAFYLCATKAHRGPDTQYFGPGTRLTVL.

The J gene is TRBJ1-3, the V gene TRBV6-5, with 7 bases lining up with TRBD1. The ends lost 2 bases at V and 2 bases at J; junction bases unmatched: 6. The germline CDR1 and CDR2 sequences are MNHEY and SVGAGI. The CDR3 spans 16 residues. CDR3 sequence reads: CASSYGRQGPGNTIYF. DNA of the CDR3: TGTGCCAGCAGTTACGGTAGACAGGGCCCTGGAAACACCATATATTTT.

The CDR3 DNA sequence: TGTGCCAGCAGTGAAGGGTGGGCAGGGAATCAGCCCCAGCATTTT. Translated: CASSEGWAGNQPQHF. The rearrangement joins TRBV6-1 to TRBJ1-5, with D perhaps matching TRBD1 (5 bases). This CDR3 contains 15 residues. Trimming removed 1 base at V and 4 bases at J, with 11 bases between. The V gene's germline CDR1 is MNHNS and CDR2 SASEGT.

The CDR3 reads CSAGTGGFSSYEQYF. The CDR3 DNA is TGCAGCGCTGGGACAGGGGGCTTTAGCTCCTACGAGCAGTACTTC. V and J are TRBV29-1 and TRBJ2-7; 12 positions agree with TRBD1. The CDR3 extends over 15 amino acids. Germline-derived CDR1 and CDR2 are SQVTM and ANQGSEA. V lost 7 bases, J lost 0 bases, and 7 bases stayed unmatched.

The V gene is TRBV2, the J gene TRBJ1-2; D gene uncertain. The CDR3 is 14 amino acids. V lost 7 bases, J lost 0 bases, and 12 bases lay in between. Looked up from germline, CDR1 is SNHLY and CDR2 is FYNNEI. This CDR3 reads CASIDRDTNYGYTF. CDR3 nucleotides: TGTGCCAGCATCGACCGAGATACTAACTATGGCTACACCTTC. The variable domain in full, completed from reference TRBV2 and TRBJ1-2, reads EPEVTQTPSHQVTQMGQEVILRCVPISNHLYFYWYRQILGQKVEFLVSFYNNEISEKSEIFDDQFSVERPDGSNFTLKIRSTKLEDSAMYFCASIDRDTNYGYTFGSGTRLTVV.

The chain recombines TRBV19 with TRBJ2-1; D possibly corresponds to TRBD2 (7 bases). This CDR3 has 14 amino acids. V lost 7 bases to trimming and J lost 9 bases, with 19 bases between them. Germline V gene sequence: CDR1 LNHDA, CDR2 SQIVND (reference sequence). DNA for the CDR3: TGTGCCAGTAATTTCGGCGGGGGCCCAGTTGAGCAGTTCTTC. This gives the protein CASNFGGGPVEQFF.

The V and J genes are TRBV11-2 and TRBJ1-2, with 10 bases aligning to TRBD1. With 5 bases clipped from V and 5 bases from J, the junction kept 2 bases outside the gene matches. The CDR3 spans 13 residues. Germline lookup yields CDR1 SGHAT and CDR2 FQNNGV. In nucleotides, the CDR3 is TGTGCCAGCAGCCCGGGACAGGGGTATGGCTACACCTTC. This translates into CASSPGQGYGYTF.

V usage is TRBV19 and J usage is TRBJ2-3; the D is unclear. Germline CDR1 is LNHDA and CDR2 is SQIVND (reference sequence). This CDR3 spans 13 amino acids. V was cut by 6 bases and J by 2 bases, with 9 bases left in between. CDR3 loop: CASRTVTTDTQYF. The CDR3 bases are TGTGCCAGTAGGACGGTCACCACAGATACGCAGTATTTT.

The CDR3 region is CASSPGTFYGYTF. CDR3 sequence (DNA): TGTGCCAGCAGTCCCGGGACTTTCTATGGCTACACCTTC. The chain recombines TRBV6-1 with TRBJ1-2; D perhaps matches TRBD1 (5 bases). Germline V gene data show CDR1 as MNHNS and CDR2 as SASEGT. V was clipped by 5 bases and J by 4 bases, with 11 bases between them. This CDR3 has 13 residues.

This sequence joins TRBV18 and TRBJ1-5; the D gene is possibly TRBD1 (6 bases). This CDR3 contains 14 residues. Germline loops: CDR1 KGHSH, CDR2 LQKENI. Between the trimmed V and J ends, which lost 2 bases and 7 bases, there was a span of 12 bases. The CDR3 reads CASSPGGSGQPQHF. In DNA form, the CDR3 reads TGTGCCAGCTCACCAGGGGGCTCGGGGCAGCCCCAGCATTTT.

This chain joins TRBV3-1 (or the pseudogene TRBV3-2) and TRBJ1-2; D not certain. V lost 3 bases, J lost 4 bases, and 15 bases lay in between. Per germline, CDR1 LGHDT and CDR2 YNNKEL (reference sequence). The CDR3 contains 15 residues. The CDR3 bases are TGTGCCAGCAGCCAGGGTGGCCTACCGCTCTATGGCTACACCTTC. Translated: CASSQGGLPLYGYTF.

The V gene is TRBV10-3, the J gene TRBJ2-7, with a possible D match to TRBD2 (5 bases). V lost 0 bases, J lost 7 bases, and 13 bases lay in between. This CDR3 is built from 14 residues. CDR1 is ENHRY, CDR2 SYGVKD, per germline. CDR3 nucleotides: TGTGCCATCAGTGAGTCGGGCTCCTGGGAGGAGCAGTACTTC. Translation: CAISESGSWEEQYF.

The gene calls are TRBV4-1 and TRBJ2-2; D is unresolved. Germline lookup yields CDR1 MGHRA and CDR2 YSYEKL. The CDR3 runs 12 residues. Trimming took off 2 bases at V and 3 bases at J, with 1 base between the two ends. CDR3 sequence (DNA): TGCGCCAGCAGCCAATACACCGGGGAGCTGTTTTTT. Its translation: CASSQYTGELFF.

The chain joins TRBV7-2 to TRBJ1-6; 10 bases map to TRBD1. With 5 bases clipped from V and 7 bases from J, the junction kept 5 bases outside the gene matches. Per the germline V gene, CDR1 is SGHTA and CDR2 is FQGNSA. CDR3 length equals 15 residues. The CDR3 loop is CASSLDRGRNSPLHF. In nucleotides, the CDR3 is TGTGCCAGCAGCCTAGACAGGGGGCGGAATTCACCCCTCCACTTT.

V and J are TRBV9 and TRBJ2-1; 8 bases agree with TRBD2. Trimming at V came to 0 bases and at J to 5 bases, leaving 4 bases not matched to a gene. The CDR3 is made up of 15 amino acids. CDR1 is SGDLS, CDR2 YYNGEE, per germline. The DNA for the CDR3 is TGTGCCAGCAGCGTAGCGGGGGGGCCAAACAATGAGCAGTTCTTC. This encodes CASSVAGGPNNEQFF.

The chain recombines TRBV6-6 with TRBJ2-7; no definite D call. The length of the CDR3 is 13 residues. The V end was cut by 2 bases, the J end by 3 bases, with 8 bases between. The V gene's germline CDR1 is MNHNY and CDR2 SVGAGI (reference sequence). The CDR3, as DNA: TGTGCCAGCAGTTACGCCCACCGCTACGAGCAGTACTTC. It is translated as CASSYAHRYEQYF.